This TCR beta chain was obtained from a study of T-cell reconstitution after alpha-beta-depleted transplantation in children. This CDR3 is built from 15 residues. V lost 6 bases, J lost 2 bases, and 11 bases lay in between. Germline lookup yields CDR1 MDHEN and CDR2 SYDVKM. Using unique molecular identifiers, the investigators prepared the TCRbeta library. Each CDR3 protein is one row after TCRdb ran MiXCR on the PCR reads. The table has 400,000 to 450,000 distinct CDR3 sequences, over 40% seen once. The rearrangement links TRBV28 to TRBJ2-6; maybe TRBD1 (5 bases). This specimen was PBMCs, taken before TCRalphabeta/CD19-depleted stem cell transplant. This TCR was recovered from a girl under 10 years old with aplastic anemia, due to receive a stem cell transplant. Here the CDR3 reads CASRDQGTGANVLTF. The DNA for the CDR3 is TGTGCCAGCAGGGACCAGGGTACTGGGGCCAACGTCCTGACTTTC.